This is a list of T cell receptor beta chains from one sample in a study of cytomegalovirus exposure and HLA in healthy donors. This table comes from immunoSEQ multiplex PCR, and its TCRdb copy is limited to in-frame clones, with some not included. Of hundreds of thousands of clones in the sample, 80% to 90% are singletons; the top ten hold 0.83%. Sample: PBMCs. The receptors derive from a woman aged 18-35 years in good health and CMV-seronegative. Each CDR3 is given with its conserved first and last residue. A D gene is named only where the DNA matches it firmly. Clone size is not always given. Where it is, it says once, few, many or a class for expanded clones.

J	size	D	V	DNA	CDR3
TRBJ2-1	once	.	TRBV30	TGTGCCTGGAGTGTACAAGTGTACAATGAGCAGTTCTTC	CAWSVQVYNEQFF
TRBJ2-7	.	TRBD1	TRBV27	TGTGCCAGCAGTTCGCGAATACTAGGGACAGGGAAATCCTACGAGCAGTACTTC	CASSSRILGTGKSYEQYF
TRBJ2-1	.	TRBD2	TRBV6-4	TGTGCCAGCAGTGACTCGGGGACTAGCGACTACAATGAGCAGTTCTTC	CASSDSGTSDYNEQFF
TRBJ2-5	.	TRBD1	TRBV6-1	TGTGCCAGCAGTCCGGGACAGGGACAAGAGACCCAGTACTTC	CASSPGQGQETQYF
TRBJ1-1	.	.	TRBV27	TGTGCCAGCAGTTTAAATCAGGGCCAGAGGGCTTTCTTT	CASSLNQGQRAFF
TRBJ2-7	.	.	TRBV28	TGTGCCAGCAGCCGACAGCCGCAGGGGGAGCAGTACTTC	CASSRQPQGEQYF
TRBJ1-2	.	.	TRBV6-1	TGTGCCAGCAGTGAAGGGCTCGGTAGGCAGGGGCACGGCTACACCTTC	CASSEGLGRQGHGYTF
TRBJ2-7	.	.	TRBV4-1	TGCGCCAGCAGCCAAGAATGGGAGATGAGGGTTTTCGAGCAGTACTTC	CASSQEWEMRVFEQYF
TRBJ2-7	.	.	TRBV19	TGTGCCAGTAGTATGAGACTAACCTACGAGCAGTACTTC	CASSMRLTYEQYF
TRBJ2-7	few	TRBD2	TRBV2	TGTGCCAGCAGTACTAGCGGGTACGAGCAGTACTTC	CASSTSGYEQYF
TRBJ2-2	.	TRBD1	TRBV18	TGTGCCAGCTCACCTCGACAGGGGTCGAACACCGGGGAGCTGTTTTTT	CASSPRQGSNTGELFF
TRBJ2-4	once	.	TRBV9	TGTGCCAGCAGCGTTGGGACTTCGGTCAAAAACATTCAGTACTTC	CASSVGTSVKNIQYF
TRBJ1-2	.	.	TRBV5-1	TGCGCCAGCAGCTTGGAGGCGGCGAACTATGGCTACACCTTC	CASSLEAANYGYTF
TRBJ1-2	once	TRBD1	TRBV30	TGTGCCTGGAGTTGGCAGGGGGCTTTGTATGGCTACACCTTC	CAWSWQGALYGYTF
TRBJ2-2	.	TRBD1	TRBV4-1	TGCGCCAGCAGCCAATCCCCGGGACAGCCTAACACCGGGGAGCTGTTTTTT	CASSQSPGQPNTGELFF
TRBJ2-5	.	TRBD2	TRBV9	TGTGCCAGCAGTCCCGGGACTAGGGGGGAGACCCAGTACTTC	CASSPGTRGETQYF
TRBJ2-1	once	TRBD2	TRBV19	TGTGCCAGTAGTTCTCTCCGGACTAGCGGGAGTAGTTACAATGAGCAGTTCTTC	CASSSLRTSGSSYNEQFF
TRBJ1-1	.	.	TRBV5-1	TGCGCCAGCAGCCCCAATCCGGACAGTGAAGCTTTCTTT	CASSPNPDSEAFF
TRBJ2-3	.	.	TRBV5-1	TGCGCCAGCAGCGGAGGGGACAGAGAATTGGATACGCAGTATTTT	CASSGGDRELDTQYF